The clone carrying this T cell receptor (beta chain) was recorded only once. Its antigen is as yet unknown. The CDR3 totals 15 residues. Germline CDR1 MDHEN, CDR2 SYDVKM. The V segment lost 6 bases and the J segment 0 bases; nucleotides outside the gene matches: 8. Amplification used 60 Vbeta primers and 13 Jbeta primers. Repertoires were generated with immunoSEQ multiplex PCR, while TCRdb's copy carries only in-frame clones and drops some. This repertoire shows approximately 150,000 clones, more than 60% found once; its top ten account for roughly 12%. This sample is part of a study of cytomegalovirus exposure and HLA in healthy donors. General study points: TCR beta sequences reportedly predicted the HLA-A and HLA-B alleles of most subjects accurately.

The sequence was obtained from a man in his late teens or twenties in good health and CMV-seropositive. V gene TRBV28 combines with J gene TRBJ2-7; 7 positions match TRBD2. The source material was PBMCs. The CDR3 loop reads CASSPGTTGSYEQYF. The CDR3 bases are TGTGCCAGCAGCCCCGGGACTACCGGCTCCTACGAGCAGTACTTC. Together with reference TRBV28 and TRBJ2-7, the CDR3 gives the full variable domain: DVKVTQSSRYLVKRTGEKVFLECVQDMDHENMFWYRQDPGLGLRLIYFSYDVKMKEKGDIPEGYSVSREKKERFSLILESASTNQTSMYLCASSPGTTGSYEQYFGPGTRLTVT.